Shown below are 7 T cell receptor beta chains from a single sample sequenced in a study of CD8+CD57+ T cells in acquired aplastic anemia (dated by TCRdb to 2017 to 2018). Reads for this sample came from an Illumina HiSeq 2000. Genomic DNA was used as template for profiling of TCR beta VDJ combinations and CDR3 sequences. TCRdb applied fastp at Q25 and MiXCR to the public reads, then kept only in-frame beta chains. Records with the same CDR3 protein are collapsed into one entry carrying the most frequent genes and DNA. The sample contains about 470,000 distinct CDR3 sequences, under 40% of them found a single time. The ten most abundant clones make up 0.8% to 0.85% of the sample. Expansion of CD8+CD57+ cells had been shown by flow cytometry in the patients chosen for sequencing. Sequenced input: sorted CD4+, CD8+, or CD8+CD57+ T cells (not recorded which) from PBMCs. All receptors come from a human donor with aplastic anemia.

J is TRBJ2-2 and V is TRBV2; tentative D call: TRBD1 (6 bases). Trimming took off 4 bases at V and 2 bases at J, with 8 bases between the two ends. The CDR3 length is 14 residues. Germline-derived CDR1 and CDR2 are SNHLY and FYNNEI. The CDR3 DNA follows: TGTGCCAGCAGTGGGGGGCTAAACACCGGGGAGCTGTTTTTT. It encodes CASSGGLNTGELFF. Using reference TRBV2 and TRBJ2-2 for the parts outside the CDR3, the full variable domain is EPEVTQTPSHQVTQMGQEVILRCVPISNHLYFYWYRQILGQKVEFLVSFYNNEISEKSEIFDDQFSVERPDGSNFTLKIRSTKLEDSAMYFCASSGGLNTGELFFGEGSRLTVL.

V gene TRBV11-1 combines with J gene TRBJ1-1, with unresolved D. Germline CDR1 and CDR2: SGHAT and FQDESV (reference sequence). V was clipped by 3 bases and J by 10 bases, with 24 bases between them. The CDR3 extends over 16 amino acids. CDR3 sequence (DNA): TGTGCCAGCAGCTTCAAAACTTCGGAGATCTCGTTCGCAGCTTTCTTT. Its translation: CASSFKTSEISFAAFF.

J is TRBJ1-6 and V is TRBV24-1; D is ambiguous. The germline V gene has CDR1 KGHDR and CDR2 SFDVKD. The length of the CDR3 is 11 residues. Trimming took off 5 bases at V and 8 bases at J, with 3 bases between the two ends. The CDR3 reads CATSGDSPLHF. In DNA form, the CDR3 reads TGTGCCACCAGTGGCGATTCACCCCTCCACTTT.

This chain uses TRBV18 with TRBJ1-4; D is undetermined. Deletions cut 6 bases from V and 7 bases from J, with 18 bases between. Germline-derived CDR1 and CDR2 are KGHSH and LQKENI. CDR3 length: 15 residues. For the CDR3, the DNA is TGTGCCAGCTCGCCCGCGGTGACAACGGGTGAAAAACTGTTTTTT. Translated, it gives CASSPAVTTGEKLFF.

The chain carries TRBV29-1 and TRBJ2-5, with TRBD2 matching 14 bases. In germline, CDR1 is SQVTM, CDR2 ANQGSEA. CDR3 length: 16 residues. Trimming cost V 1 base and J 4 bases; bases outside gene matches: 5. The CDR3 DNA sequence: TGCAGCGTTGAAGCTCCGGGACTAGCGGGAGCAGAGACCCAGTACTTC. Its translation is CSVEAPGLAGAETQYF.

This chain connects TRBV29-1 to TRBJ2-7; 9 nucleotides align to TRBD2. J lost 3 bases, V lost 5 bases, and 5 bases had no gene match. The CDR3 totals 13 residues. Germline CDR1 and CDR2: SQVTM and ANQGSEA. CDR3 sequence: CSVRGLAIYEQYF. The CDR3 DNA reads TGCAGCGTTAGGGGACTAGCAATCTACGAGCAGTACTTC.

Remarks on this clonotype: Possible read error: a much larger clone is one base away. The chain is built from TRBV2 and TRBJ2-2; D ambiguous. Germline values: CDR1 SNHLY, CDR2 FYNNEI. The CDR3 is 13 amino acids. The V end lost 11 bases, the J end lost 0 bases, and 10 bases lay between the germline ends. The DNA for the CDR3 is TGTGCCTGCAAAGTGTCGAACACCGGGGAGCTGTTTTTT. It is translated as CACKVSNTGELFF.